The 4 T cell receptor beta chains below come from one sample, sequenced in a study of blood T cells in healthy people across ages. The use of a sample-barcoded 5' primer and a J-beta primer mix characterized a second PCR of about 7 to 12 cycles. One entry per CDR3 protein, called by TCRdb with MiXCR from the 5' RACE reads. The repertoire includes 660,000 or so distinct CDR3 sequences, under 65% of them detected once, and approximately 40% sits in the top ten. Source material: blood. The receptors originated from a man in his fifties or sixties in good health.

The chain employs TRBV20-1 and TRBJ1-2; D is uncertain. Deletions cut 3 bases from V and 4 bases from J, with 12 bases between. CDR3 length: 13 amino acids. Germline-derived CDR1 and CDR2 are DFQATT and SNEGSKA (reference sequence). The CDR3 reads CSASAVTGYGYTF. CDR3 in DNA: TGCAGTGCTAGCGCGGTGACGGGCTATGGCTACACCTTC.

This chain connects TRBV7-2 to TRBJ1-2; a possible D gene is TRBD1 (5 bases). This CDR3 comprises 15 residues. V lost 5 bases and J 0 bases, leaving 13 bases between the germline ends. Looked up from germline, CDR1 is SGHTA and CDR2 is FQGNSA. CDR3 protein: CASSANRPTNYGYTF. As DNA, the CDR3 is TGTGCCAGCAGCGCGAACAGGCCTACTAACTATGGCTACACCTTC.

In its sample, this clonotype was seen once. The rearrangement uses TRBV7-9 and TRBJ2-7; tentative D call: TRBD1 (6 bases). CDR3 length equals 15 residues. The V end lost 4 bases, the J end lost 1 base, and 14 bases lay between the germline ends. Germline V gives CDR1 SEHNR, CDR2 FQNEAQ (reference sequence). This CDR3 is CASSSSDSPSYEQYF. The CDR3 region has the DNA TGTGCCAGCAGCTCGTCGGACAGCCCTTCCTACGAGCAGTACTTC.

This sequence joins TRBV9 and TRBJ2-3, with TRBD2 identical over 9 bases. The CDR3 is made up of 16 amino acids. After removal of 1 base from V and 4 bases from J, the junction contained 7 bases not matched to a gene. The germline gives CDR1 SGDLS, CDR2 YYNGEE. The CDR3 is CASSVRLAGNADTQYF. The CDR3 nucleotides read TGTGCCAGCAGCGTACGGCTAGCGGGGAACGCAGATACGCAGTATTTT.